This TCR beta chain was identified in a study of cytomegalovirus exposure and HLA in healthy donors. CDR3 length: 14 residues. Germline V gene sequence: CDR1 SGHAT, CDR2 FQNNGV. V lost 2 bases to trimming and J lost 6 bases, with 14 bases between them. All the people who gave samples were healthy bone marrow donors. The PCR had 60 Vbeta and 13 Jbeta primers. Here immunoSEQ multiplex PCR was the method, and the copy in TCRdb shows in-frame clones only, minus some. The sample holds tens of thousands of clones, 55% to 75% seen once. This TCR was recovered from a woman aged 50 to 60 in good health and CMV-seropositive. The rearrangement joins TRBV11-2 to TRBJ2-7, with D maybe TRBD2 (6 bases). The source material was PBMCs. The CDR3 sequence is CASSLSQGGLEQYF. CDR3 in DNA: TGTGCCAGCAGCTTATCTCAGGGAGGTCTCGAGCAGTACTTC.